This TCR beta chain was profiled in a study of blood T cell repertoires in COVID-19. The protocol was immunoSEQ multiplex PCR, while the TCRdb copy is restricted to in-frame clones and leaves out a portion. Found here are 250,000 to 350,000 clones, 86% of them singletons; the top ten hold less than 3%. This CDR3 is built from 14 residues. The germline V gene encodes CDR1 SQVTM and CDR2 ANQGSEA. J gave up 3 bases and V 6 bases, and 6 bases lay outside the gene matches. The sample taken for sequencing was peripheral blood. This rearrangement joins TRBV29-1 to TRBJ2-3; 10 nucleotides line up with TRBD2. The sequence came from a woman in her thirties with active or convalescent COVID-19. The CDR3 DNA follows: TGCAGCGTGGACCAAGCGGGGGGGACAGATACGCAGTATTTT. Encoded protein: CSVDQAGGTDTQYF.